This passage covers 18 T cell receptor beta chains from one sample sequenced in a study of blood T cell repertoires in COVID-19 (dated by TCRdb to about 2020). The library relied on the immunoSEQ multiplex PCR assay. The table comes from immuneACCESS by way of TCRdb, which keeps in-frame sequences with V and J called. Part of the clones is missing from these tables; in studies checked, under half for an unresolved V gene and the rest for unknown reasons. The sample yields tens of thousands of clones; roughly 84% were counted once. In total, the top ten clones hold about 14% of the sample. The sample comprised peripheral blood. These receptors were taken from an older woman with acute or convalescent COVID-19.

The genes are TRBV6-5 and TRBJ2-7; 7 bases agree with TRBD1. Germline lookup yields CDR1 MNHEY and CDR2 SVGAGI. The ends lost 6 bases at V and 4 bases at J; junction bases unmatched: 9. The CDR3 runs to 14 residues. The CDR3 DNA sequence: TGTGCCAGCAGGGCTAGACAGGGTTTGTACGAGCAGTACGTC. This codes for CASRARQGLYEQYV.

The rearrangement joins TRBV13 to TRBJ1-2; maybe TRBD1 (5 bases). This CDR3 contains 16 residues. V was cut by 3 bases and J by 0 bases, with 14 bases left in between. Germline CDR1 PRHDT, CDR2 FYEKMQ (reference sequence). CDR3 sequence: CASSFRTLKPNYGYTF. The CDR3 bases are TGTGCCAGCAGCTTCAGGACACTAAAACCTAACTATGGCTACACCTTC.

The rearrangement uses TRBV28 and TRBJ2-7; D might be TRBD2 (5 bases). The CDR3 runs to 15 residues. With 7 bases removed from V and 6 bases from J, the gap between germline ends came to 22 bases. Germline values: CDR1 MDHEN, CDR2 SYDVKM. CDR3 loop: CASTSNGGTRSEQYV. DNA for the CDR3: TGTGCCAGCACCTCCAATGGAGGTACTCGTTCCGAGCAGTACGTC.

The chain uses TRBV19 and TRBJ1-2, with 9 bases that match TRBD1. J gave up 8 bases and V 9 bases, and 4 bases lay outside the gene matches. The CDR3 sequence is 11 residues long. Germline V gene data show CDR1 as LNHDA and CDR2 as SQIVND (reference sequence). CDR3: CASAGQGGYTF. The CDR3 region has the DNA TGTGCCAGCGCAGGACAGGGGGGCTACACCTTC.

The CDR3 DNA is TGTGCCAGCAGCTCTCCGGGACAGGGGATTGAAAAACTGTTTTTT. Translated, it gives CASSSPGQGIEKLFF. This chain links TRBV5-6 with TRBJ1-4; 10 bases are a match to TRBD1. CDR3 length: 15 amino acids. Germline-derived CDR1 and CDR2 are SGHDT and YYEEEE. The V segment lost 3 bases and the J segment 7 bases; nucleotides outside the gene matches: 6.

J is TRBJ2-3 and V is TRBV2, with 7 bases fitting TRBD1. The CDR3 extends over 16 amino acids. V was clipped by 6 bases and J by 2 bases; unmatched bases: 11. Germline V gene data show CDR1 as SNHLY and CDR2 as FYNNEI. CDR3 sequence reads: CASRISRQGYTDTQYF. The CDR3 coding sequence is TGTGCCAGCAGGATTTCGAGACAGGGATACACAGATACGCAGTATTTT.

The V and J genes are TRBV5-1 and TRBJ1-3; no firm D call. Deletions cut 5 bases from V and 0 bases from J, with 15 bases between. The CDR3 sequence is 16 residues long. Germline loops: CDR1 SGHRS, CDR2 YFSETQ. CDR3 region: CASSPEPGVSGNTIYF. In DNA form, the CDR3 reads TGCGCCAGCAGTCCTGAACCCGGAGTCTCTGGAAACACCATATATTTT.

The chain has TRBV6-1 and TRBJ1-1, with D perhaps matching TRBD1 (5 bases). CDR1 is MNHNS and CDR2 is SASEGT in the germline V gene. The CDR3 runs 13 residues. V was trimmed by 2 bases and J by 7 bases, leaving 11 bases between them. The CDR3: CASSESGRVEAFF. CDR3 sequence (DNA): TGTGCCAGCAGTGAATCAGGGAGGGTTGAAGCTTTCTTT.

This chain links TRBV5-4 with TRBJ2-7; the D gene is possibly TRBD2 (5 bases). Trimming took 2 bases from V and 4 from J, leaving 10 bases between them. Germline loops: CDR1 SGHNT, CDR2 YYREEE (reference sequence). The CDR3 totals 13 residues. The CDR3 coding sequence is TGTGCCAGCAGCTTCGGAGGCCAATACGAGCAGTACGTC. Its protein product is CASSFGGQYEQYV.

The CDR3: CASSEGVSNQPQHF. CDR3 in DNA: TGTGCCAGCAGCGAAGGGGTTAGCAATCAGCCCCAGCATTTT. The V gene is TRBV7-2, the J gene TRBJ1-5, with a tentative D call TRBD1 (5 bases). V shed 5 bases and J shed 0 bases, with 8 bases lying between them. There are 14 residues in the CDR3. Germline CDR1 SGHTA, CDR2 FQGNSA.

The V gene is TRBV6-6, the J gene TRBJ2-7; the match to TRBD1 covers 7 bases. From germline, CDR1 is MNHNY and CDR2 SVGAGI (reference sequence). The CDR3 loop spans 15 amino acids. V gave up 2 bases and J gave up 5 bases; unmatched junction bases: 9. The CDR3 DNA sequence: TGTGCCAGCAGTTACGACAGGGCCTTGGTTAACGAGCAGTACGTC. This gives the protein CASSYDRALVNEQYV.

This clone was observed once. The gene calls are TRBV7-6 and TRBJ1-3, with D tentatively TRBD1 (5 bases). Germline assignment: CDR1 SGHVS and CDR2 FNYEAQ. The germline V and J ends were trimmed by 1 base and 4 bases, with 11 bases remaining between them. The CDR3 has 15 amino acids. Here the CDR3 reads CASSLGLGLGNTIYF. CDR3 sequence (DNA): TGTGCCAGCAGCTTAGGGCTGGGGCTGGGAAACACCATATATTTT.

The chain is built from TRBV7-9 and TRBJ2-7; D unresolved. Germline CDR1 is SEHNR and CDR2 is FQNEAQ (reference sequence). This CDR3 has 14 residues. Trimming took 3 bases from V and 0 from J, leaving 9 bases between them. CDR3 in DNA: TGTGCCAGCAGCTTTGACATCGGCTCCTACGAGCAGTACGTC. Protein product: CASSFDIGSYEQYV.

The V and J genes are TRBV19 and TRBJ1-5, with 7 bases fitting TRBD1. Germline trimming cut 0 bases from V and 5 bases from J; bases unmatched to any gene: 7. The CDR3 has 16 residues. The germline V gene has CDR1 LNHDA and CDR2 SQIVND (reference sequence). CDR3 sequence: CASSIDHRGGYQPQHF. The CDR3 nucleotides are TGTGCCAGTAGTATAGATCACAGGGGTGGGTATCAGCCCCAGCATTTT.

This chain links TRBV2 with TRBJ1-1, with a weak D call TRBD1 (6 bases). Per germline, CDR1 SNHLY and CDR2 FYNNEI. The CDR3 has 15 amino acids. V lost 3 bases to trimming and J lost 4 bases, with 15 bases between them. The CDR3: CASSDPAGVFTEAFF. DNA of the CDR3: TGTGCCAGCAGTGATCCCGCAGGGGTCTTCACTGAAGCTTTCTTT.

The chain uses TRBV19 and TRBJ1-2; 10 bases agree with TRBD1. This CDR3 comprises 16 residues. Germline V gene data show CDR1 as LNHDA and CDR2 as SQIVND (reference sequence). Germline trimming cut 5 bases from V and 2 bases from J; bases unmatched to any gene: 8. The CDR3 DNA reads TGTGCCAGTAGTTCTCGGACAGGGGGAAGGAACTATGGCTACACCTTC. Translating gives CASSSRTGGRNYGYTF. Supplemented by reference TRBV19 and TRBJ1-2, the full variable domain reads DGGITQSPKYLFRKEGQNVTLSCEQNLNHDAMYWYRQDPGQGLRLIYYSQIVNDFQKGDIAEGYSVSREKKESFPLTVTSAQKNPTAFYLCASSSRTGGRNYGYTFGSGTRLTVV.

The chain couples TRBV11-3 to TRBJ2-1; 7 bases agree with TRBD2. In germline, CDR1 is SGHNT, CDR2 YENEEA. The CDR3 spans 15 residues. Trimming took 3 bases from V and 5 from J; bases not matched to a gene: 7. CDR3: CASSLGSAGDNEQFF. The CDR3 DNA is TGTGCCAGCAGCTTGGGATCCGCGGGAGACAATGAGCAGTTCTTC.

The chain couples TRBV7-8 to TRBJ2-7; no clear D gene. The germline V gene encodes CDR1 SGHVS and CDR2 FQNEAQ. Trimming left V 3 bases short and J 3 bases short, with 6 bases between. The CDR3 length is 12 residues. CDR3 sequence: CASSFAGYEQYV. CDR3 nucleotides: TGTGCCAGCAGCTTTGCCGGCTACGAGCAGTACGTC.